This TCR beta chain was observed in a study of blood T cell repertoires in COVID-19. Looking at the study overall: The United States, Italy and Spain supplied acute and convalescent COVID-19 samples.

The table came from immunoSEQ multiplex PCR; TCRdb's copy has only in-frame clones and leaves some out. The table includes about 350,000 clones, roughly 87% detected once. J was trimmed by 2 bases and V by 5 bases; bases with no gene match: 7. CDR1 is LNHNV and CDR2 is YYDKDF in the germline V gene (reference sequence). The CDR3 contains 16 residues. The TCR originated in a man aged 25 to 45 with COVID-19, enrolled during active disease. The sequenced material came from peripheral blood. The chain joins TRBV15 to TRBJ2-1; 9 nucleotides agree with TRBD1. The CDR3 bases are TGTGCCACCAGCGAGGGAGACAGGGGGACCTACAATGAGCAGTTCTTC. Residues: CATSEGDRGTYNEQFF.